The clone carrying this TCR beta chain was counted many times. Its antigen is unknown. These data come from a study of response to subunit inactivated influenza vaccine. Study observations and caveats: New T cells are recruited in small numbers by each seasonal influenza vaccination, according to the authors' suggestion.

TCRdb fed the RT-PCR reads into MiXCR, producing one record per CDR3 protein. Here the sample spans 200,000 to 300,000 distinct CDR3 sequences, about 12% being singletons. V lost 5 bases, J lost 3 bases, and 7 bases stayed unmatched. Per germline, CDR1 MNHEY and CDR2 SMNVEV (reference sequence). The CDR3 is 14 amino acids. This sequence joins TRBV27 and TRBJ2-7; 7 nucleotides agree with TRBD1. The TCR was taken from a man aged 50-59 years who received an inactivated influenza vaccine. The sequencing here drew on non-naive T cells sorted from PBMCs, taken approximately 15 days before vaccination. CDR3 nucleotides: TGTGCCAGCAGTGTGTACACAGGGGACTACGAGCAGTACTTC. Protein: CASSVYTGDYEQYF.